This entry lists 3 T cell receptor beta chains sequenced from one sample in a study of blood T cell repertoires in COVID-19. Method: immunoSEQ multiplex PCR; TCRdb's copy keeps in-frame clones and lacks some. The table records 130,000 to 150,000 clones, around 86% of them present only once. Material for sequencing was peripheral blood. All receptors come from a man aged 50 to 59 who had recovered from COVID-19.

The chain recombines TRBV5-4 with TRBJ1-2; 7 bases map to TRBD1. The CDR3 spans 15 residues. The germline V gene has CDR1 SGHNT and CDR2 YYREEE (reference sequence). The V gene end was trimmed by 0 bases and the J gene end by 2 bases; junction bases not matched to a gene: 4. The CDR3 DNA is TGTGCCAGCAGCTTGGCCATGACAGGGAACTATGGCTACACCTTC. Translating it yields CASSLAMTGNYGYTF. Full variable domain (missing parts from reference TRBV5-4 and TRBJ1-2): ETGVTQSPTHLIKTRGQQVTLRCSSQSGHNTVSWYQQALGQGPQFIFQYYREEENGRGNFPPRFSGLQFPNYSSELNVNALELDDSALYLCASSLAMTGNYGYTFGSGTRLTVV.

In its sample, this clone was seen once. The chain combines TRBV4-3 with TRBJ2-7, with D unresolved. Germline V gene sequence: CDR1 LGHNA, CDR2 YSLEER. Trimming removed 0 bases at V and 0 bases at J, with 18 bases between. CDR3 length equals 18 residues. This CDR3 is CASSQDRRSQIPSYEQYF. CDR3 DNA: TGCGCCAGCAGCCAAGATCGAAGGTCACAGATTCCCTCCTACGAGCAGTACTTC.

The chain combines TRBV6-1 with TRBJ2-7; 7 bases agree with TRBD1. The CDR3 is 14 amino acids. CDR1 MNHNS and CDR2 SASEGT come from the germline V gene. The V and J ends lost 3 bases and 3 bases, in that order; junction bases with no gene match: 5. This chain's CDR3 is CASSDGQGDYEQYF. In DNA, the CDR3 is TGTGCCAGCAGTGACGGGCAGGGGGACTACGAGCAGTACTTC.